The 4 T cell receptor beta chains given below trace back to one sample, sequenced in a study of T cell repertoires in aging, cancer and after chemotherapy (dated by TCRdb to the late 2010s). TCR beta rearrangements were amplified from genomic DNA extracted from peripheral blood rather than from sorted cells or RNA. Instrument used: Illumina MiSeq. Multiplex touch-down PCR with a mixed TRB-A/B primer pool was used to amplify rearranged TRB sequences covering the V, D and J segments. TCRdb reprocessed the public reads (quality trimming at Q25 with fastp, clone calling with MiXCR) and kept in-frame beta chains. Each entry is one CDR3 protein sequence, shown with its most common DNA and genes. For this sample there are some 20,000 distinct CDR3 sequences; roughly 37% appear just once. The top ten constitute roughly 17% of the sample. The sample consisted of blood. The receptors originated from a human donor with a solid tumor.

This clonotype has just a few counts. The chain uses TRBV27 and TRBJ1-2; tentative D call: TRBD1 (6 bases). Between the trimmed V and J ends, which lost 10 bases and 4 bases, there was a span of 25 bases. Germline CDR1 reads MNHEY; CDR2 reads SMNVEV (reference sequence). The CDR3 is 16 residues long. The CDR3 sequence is CATRQGWGGVGYGYTF. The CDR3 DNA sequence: TGTGCCACCCGGCAGGGTTGGGGGGGCGTCGGCTATGGCTACACCTTC.

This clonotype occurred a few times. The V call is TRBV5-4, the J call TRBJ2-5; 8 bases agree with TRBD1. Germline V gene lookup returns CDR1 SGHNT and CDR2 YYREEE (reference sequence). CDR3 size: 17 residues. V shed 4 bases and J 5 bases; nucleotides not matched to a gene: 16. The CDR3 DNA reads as TGTGCCAGCAGCGTCGACAGGGGCGAGGTCCCGGGGGAGACCCAGTACTTC. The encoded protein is CASSVDRGEVPGETQYF.

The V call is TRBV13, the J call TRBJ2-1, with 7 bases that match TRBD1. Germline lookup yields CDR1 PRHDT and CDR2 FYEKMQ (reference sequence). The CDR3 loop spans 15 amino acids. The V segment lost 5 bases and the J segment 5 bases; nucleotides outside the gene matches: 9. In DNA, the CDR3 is TGTGCCAGCAGCCCTCAGAGACAGGGAAACAATGAGCAGTTCTTC. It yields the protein CASSPQRQGNNEQFF. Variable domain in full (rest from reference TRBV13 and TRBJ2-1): AAGVIQSPRHLIKEKRETATLKCYPIPRHDTVYWYQQGPGQDPQFLISFYEKMQSDKGSIPDRFSAQQFSDYHSELNMSSLELGDSALYFCASSPQRQGNNEQFFGPGTRLTVL.

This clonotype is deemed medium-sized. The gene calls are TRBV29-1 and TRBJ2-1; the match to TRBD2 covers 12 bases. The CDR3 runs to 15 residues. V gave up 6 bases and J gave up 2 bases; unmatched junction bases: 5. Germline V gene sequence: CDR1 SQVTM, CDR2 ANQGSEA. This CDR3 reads CSVRLAGEPYNEQFF. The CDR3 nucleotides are TGCAGCGTCCGACTAGCGGGGGAACCCTACAATGAGCAGTTCTTC.